The present TCR beta chain was sequenced within a study of blood T cells in healthy people across ages. Regarding the study as a whole: Comparison with aged donors showed that long-lived donors had more naive CD4+ cells and higher diversity.

This clonotype was detected a few times. Its matching antigen is unknown. Trimming stripped 7 bases from V and 10 bases from J, with 20 bases between. The CDR3 runs 14 residues. The germline CDR1 and CDR2 sequences are LGHDT and YNNKEL (reference sequence). Healthy Caucasians from Russia aged about 6 to 100 served as donors. Peripheral blood was drawn, about 10 milliliters per donor. For the second PCR, which ran for roughly 6 to 11 cycles, a sample-barcoded 5' primer and a J-beta primer mix were used. Through a template-switch adaptor with 12 random nucleotides, each cDNA molecule received a tag. A single record per CDR3 protein comes from TCRdb applying MiXCR to the 5' RACE reads. Among about 970,000 distinct CDR3 sequences listed, around 54% were seen once.

The clonotype comes from an older woman in good health. The sequenced material came from blood. This rearrangement joins TRBV3-1 to TRBJ2-1, with TRBD2 as a possible D gene (5 bases). The CDR3: CASKLGSGPREQFF. The DNA of the CDR3 is TGTGCCAGCAAACTAGGGAGCGGCCCCAGGGAGCAGTTCTTC.